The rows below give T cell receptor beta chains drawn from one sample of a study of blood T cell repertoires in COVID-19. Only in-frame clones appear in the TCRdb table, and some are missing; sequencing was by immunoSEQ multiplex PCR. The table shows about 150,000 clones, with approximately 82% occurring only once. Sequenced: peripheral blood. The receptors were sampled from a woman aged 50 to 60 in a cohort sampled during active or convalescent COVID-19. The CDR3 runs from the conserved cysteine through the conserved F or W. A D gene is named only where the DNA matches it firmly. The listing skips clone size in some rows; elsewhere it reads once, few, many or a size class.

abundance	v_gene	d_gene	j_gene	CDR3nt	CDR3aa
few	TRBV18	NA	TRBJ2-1	TGTGCCAGCTCCGTGGCGGGCGGGAATGAGCAGTTCTTC	CASSVAGGNEQFF
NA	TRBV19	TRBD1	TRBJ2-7	TGTGCCAGTACTACCGGAGCTAGGCAGGGGGCGGACGAGCAGTACTTC	CASTTGARQGADEQYF
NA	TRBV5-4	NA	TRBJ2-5	TGTGGATGTGGGCGGGCAGAAAAACTACAAGAGACCCAGTACTTC	CGCGRAEKLQETQYF
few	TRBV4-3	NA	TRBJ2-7	TGCGCCAGCAGCCAAGAGGGCCACTCCTACGAGCAGTACTTC	CASSQEGHSYEQYF
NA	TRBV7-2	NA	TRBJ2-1	TGTGCCAGCAGCTTTGACTCGAGCTCCTACAATGAGCAGTTCTTC	CASSFDSSSYNEQFF
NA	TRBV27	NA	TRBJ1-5	TGTGCCAGCAGTTTAGGGGGGGCTAGTCAGCCCCAGCATTTT	CASSLGGASQPQHF
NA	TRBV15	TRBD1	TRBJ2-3	TGTGCCACCAGCAGAGGGGGGACAGGGACAGATACGCAGTATTTT	CATSRGGTGTDTQYF
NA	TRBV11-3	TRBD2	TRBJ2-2	TGTGCCAGCAGCTTGAGCGGGGCGGGCACCGGGGAGCTGTTTTTT	CASSLSGAGTGELFF
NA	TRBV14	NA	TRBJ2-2	TGTGCCAGCAGCCAAGTAGGCGGCTCCACCGGGGAGCTGTTTTTT	CASSQVGGSTGELFF
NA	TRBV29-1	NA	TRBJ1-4	TGCAGCGTTGAAGATCGAGCGGTGGGAAATGAAAAACTGTTTTTT	CSVEDRAVGNEKLFF
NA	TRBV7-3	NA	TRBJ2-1	TGTGCCAGCTCTCTAGGAACTGCAAATGAGCAGTTCTTC	CASSLGTANEQFF
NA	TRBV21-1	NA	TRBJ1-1	TGTGCCAGCAGCAAAGGACCAGACGGGTTGAACACTGAAGCTTTCTTT	CASSKGPDGLNTEAFF
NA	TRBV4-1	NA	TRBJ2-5	TGCGCCAGCAGCCAAGATGGGTGGGCGGAGACCCAGTACTTC	CASSQDGWAETQYF
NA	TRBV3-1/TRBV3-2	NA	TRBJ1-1	TGTGCCAGCAGCCAAGTGGCAGGGTATGAAGCTTTCTTT	CASSQVAGYEAFF
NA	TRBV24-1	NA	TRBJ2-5	TGTGCCACCAGTGAGAACGGCGCGGGGCGGGCCGAGACCCAGTACTTC	CATSENGAGRAETQYF
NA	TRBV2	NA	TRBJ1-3	TGTGCCAGCAGTGAACACCCGACAGACGGTGGAAACACCATATATTTT	CASSEHPTDGGNTIYF
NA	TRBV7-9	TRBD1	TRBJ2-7	TGTGCCAGCAGCTCTGGGGACAGGCCCTACGAGCAGTACTTC	CASSSGDRPYEQYF
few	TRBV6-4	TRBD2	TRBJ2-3	TGTGCCAGCAGCCCCGACTACGCGGGGGGCCCAGATACGCAGTATTTT	CASSPDYAGGPDTQYF
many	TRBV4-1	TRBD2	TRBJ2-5	TGCGCCAGCAGCCAGTCCGGGACTAGCGGGGGGGCGGTTTGGGAGACCCAGTACTTC	CASSQSGTSGGAVWETQYF
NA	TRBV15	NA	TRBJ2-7	TGTGCCACCAGCAGACCCAAAGACAGGTCGGGGATCGAGCAGTACTTC	CATSRPKDRSGIEQYF
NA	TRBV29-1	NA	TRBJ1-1	TGCAGCGTTGAAGAAGGTATAGAAGAGGTAACTGAAGCTTTCTTT	CSVEEGIEEVTEAFF
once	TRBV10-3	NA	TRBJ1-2	TGTGCCATCCATCCACAGGGAACTGCTTCTAACTATGGCTACACCTTC	CAIHPQGTASNYGYTF
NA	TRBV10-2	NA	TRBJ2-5	TGCGCCAGCGGTAAGACAGGCCCTCGTAAAGAGACCCAGTACTTC	CASGKTGPRKETQYF
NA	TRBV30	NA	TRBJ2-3	TGTGCCTGGAGTTCCCGAGCGGGCTCCTCCGGCACAGATACGCAGTATTTT	CAWSSRAGSSGTDTQYF
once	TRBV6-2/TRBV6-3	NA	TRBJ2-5	TGTGCCAGCAGTTACCGGGACACTCAAGAGACCCAGTACTTC	CASSYRDTQETQYF
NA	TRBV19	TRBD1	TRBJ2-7	TGTGCCAGTAGTTCGGGACAGGGCCCCTTTGGGCAGTACTTC	CASSSGQGPFGQYF
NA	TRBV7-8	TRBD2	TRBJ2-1	TGTGCCAGCAGCTTAGGTACTAGCGGGGGGTACAATGAGCAGTTCTTC	CASSLGTSGGYNEQFF
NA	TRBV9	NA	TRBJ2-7	TGTGCCAGCAGCCACCCAGCGAGCTCGGGTCCCAACTACGAGCAGTACTTC	CASSHPASSGPNYEQYF
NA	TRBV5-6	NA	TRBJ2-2	TGTGCCAGCAGTCCTTCGAACACCGGGGAGCTGTTTTTT	CASSPSNTGELFF
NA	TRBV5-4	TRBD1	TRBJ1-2	TGTGCCAGCAGCCAGGAAAGGGGACAGAGCTATGGCTACACCTTC	CASSQERGQSYGYTF
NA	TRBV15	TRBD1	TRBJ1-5	TGTGCCACCAGCAGTACAGGGGGCGTGGGGGGTAGGCAGCCCCAGCATTTT	CATSSTGGVGGRQPQHF
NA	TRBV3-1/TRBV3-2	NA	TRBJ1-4	TGTGCCAGCAGCCACAACCTAGAAAAACTGTTTTTT	CASSHNLEKLFF
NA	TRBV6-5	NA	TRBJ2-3	TGTGCCAGCATCCCTAGCAATTGGGGCACAGATACGCAGTATTTT	CASIPSNWGTDTQYF
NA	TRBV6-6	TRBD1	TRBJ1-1	TGTGCCAGCAGTCCCCGGGACAGGGGATCTAGGAACACTGAAGCTTTCTTT	CASSPRDRGSRNTEAFF
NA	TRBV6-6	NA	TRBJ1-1	TGTGCCAGCAGCCCCCCGAGACAGTATCAAGGCACTGAAGCTTTCTTT	CASSPPRQYQGTEAFF
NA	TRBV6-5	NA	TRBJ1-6	TGTGCCAGCAGTTATGGGGGGACCAATTCACCCCTCCACTTT	CASSYGGTNSPLHF
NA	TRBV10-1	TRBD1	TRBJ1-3	TGCGCCAGCAGTGCCCAGACAGGGACTTACGGAAACACCATATATTTT	CASSAQTGTYGNTIYF
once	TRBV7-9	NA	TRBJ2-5	TGTGCCAGCAGAAGCACCATAGTGGAGACCCAGTACTTC	CASRSTIVETQYF
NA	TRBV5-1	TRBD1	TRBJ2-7	TGCGCCAGCAGCTCCACTTCAGGGGGCTACGAGCAGTACTTC	CASSSTSGGYEQYF
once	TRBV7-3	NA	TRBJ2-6	TGTGCCAGCAGCTTAAGATCTAGCGCTGGGGCCAACGTCCTGACTTTC	CASSLRSSAGANVLTF
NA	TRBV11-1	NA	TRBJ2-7	TGTGCCAGCAGCTTAGTAGAGGTTTGGCGGGGCTACGAGCAGTACTTC	CASSLVEVWRGYEQYF
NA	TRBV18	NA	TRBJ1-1	TGTGCCAGCTCCCCCACACGGAACACTGAAGCTTTCTTT	CASSPTRNTEAFF
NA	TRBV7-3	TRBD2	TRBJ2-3	TGTGCCAGCCGCCACCGGGGGGGCACCACAGATACGCAGTATTTT	CASRHRGGTTDTQYF
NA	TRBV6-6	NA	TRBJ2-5	TGTGCCAGCAGTTACCACTCGGGGGGCGGGGAGACCCAGTACTTC	CASSYHSGGGETQYF
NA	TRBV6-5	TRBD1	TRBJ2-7	TGTGCCAGCAGTTTACAGGGGACGAGGGAGCAGTACTTC	CASSLQGTREQYF
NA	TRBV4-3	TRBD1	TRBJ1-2	TGCGCCAGCAGCCAATGGGACAGGGACTATGGCTACACCTTC	CASSQWDRDYGYTF
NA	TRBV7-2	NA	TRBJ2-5	TGTGCCAGCAGCTTAGCCCTGGCAGGGTCGGAGACCCAGTACTTC	CASSLALAGSETQYF
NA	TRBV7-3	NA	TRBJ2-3	TGTGCCAGCAGCTTAAGCGGGACCCGCACAGATACGCAGTATTTT	CASSLSGTRTDTQYF
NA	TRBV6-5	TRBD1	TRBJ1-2	TGTGCCAGCAGTTCGAGACAGGGATTCTATGGCTACACCTTC	CASSSRQGFYGYTF
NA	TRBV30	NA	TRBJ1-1	TGTGCCTGGAGACCGGGGGGGAGCACGAACACTGAAGCTTTCTTT	CAWRPGGSTNTEAFF
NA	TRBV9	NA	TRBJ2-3	TGTGCCAGCAGCGGGGAGCTCACCGGCACAGATACGCAGTATTTT	CASSGELTGTDTQYF
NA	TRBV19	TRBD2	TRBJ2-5	TGTGCCAGTAGTATATCTCGGCTAGCGGGGAGAGAGACCCAGTACTTC	CASSISRLAGRETQYF
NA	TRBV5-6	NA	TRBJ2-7	TGTGCCAGCAGCTTAGGCAGGGTGGTCTACGAGCAGTACTTC	CASSLGRVVYEQYF